This is a list of T cell receptor beta chains from one sample in a study of siplizumab effects on memory and regulatory T cells. Libraries were prepared by immunoSEQ multiplex PCR; TCRdb keeps only in-frame clonotypes and omits some of them. Of fewer than 11,000 clones listed, about 40% were seen once; the top ten hold approximately 12%. The antigens for these receptors are not known. Sequenced: CFSE-low (dividing) CD8+ T cells sorted from an allogeneic mixed lymphocyte reaction. The source is a human donor in good health; the cells came from an allogeneic mixed lymphocyte reaction. CDR3s include the opening cysteine and the closing phenylalanine or tryptophan. D genes are given only for firm matches. The size entry is marked missing in some rows and otherwise reads once, few, many or a size class.

TGTGCCAGCAGCTTGGGCCAAGGAAACACCATATATTTT CASSLGQGNTIYF TRBJ1-3 TRBV5-5 NA NA
TGCGCCAGCAGTGAGACCAGGGACCTATACAATGAGCAGTTCTTC CASSETRDLYNEQFF TRBJ2-1 TRBV10-1 NA few
TGTGCCGTAACAGTCGGCCTAGCCCCAGATACGCAGTATTTT CAVTVGLAPDTQYF TRBJ2-3 TRBV2 NA few
TGTGCCAGCAGCTTAGGTCGGACGAGCGCCGGGGAGCTGTTTTTT CASSLGRTSAGELFF TRBJ2-2 TRBV7-6 NA few
TGTGCCAGCAGCTCCACTAGCGGGGGGACAAACAATGAGCAGTTCTTC CASSSTSGGTNNEQFF TRBJ2-1 TRBV11-3 TRBD2 NA
TGTGCCAGCAGTTTAGGGACAGGGGGTTACGAGCAGTACTTC CASSLGTGGYEQYF TRBJ2-7 TRBV28 TRBD1 medium-sized
TGTGCCAGCAGCTTAAACTTGGTAGATGAGCAGTTCTTC CASSLNLVDEQFF TRBJ2-1 TRBV7-9 NA NA
TGCGCCAGCAGCTTGGAAGGTTATGAGCAGTTCTTC CASSLEGYEQFF TRBJ2-1 TRBV5-1 NA NA
TGCAGCGTTGGGGGGAACAGGCGCTGGTGGGGAGCAGTATTC CSVGGNRRWWGAVF TRBJ2-7 TRBV29-1 NA NA
TGTGCCAGTAGTATAGCTAGCGGGGGCCAATCCTACGAGCAGTACTTC CASSIASGGQSYEQYF TRBJ2-7 TRBV19 TRBD2 few
TGTGCCAGCAGTTGGAGGCCCCAAGAGACCCAGTACTTC CASSWRPQETQYF TRBJ2-5 TRBV28 NA few
TGTGCCAGTAGTATTACGTCTGGGGGCTCTATCGGTGAAAAACTGTTTTTT CASSITSGGSIGEKLFF TRBJ1-4 TRBV19 NA few
TGTGCCAGTATCCTGGGGGGCTCCGGGGAGCTGTTTTTT CASILGGSGELFF TRBJ2-2 TRBV19 NA NA
TGCGCCAGCAGCCCGGGACGCCCGTACGAGCAGTACTTC CASSPGRPYEQYF TRBJ2-7 TRBV4-1 NA NA
TGTGCCAGCAGCGATACAGCTGATAGCTCCTACGAGCAGTACTTC CASSDTADSSYEQYF TRBJ2-7 TRBV13 NA NA
TGTGCCTGGGTCCGGGGCAGGATCAACTATGGCTACACCTTC CAWVRGRINYGYTF TRBJ1-2 TRBV30 NA NA
TGCGCCAGCAGCCAAGATCTGGGAGGTAACGAGCAGTACTTC CASSQDLGGNEQYF TRBJ2-7 TRBV4-1 NA NA
TGCAGCGTACGGGACAGCCGGACGACATACGAGCAGTACTTC CSVRDSRTTYEQYF TRBJ2-7 TRBV29-1 TRBD1 NA
TGTGCCAGCAGCTTAAGGGCGATCCAAGAGACCCAGTACTTC CASSLRAIQETQYF TRBJ2-5 TRBV4-1 NA NA
TGTGCCAGCAGTTACGGCGCAAGCTACGAGCAGTACTTC CASSYGASYEQYF TRBJ2-7 TRBV6-6 NA NA
TGTGCCAGCACCTTAAGAGGGAGCTCCTACGAGCAGTACTTC CASTLRGSSYEQYF TRBJ2-7 TRBV6-1 NA NA
TGTGCCAGCAGCTTTCGGAGGTACTATGGCTACACCTTC CASSFRRYYGYTF TRBJ1-2 TRBV5-6 NA NA